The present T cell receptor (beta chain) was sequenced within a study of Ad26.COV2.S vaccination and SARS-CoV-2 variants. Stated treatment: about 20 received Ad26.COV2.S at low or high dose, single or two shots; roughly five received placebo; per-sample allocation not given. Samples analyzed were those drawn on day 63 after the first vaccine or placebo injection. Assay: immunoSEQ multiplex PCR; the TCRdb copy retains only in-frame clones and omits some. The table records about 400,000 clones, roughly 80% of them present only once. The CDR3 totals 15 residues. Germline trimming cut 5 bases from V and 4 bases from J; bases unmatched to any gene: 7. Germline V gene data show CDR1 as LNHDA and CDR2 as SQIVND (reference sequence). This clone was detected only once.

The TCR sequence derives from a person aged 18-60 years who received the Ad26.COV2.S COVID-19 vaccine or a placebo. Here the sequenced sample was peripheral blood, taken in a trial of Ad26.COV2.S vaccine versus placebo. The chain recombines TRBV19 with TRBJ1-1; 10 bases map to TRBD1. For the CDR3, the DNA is TGTGCCAGTAGTGGAGACAGGGGGCGGTTCACTGAAGCTTTCTTT. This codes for CASSGDRGRFTEAFF.